Below, one T cell receptor (beta chain) is given with its context. As yet, its antigen is unknown. Germline V gene sequence: CDR1 GTSNPN, CDR2 SVGIG (reference sequence). V was pared by 3 bases and J by 6 bases, with 4 bases of the junction left unmatched. This CDR3 contains 14 residues. To make TCR beta libraries, researchers used iRepertoire HTBI primers and Arm-PCR of CDR3 regions. TCRdb recomputed calls from the multiplex PCR reads with MiXCR, one row per CDR3 protein. The sample shows about 220,000 distinct CDR3 sequences, roughly 18% of them seen only once. This sample is part of a study of regulatory T cells in long-lasting Graves disease. Study-level findings and limits: Persistent disease exhibited a predilection for TRBV28, TRBJ1-2 and TRBJ2-5.

Time point denoted: newly diagnosed GD, antithyroid drugs for less than 3 months. PBMC RNA was the source of the TCR library. These same data were also listed under a study on T cells in Graves' hyperthyroidism and ophthalmopathy.

The chain couples TRBV30 to TRBJ1-4; 10 nucleotides agree with TRBD1. This TCR was sampled from a woman younger than 45 with Graves disease. The material was peripheral blood mononuclear cells (PBMCs), obtained at new diagnosis, from a patient treated with antithyroid drugs. CDR3 nucleotides: TGTGCCTGGAGCGCCGGGACAGGGGATGAAAAACTGTTTTTT. Translating gives CAWSAGTGDEKLFF.